The rows below give T cell receptor beta chains drawn from one sample of a study of T cells after yellow fever vaccination. TCRdb used MiXCR to reprocess the 5' RACE reads, holding one entry per CDR3 protein. The table records 450,000 to 650,000 distinct CDR3 sequences, about 14% of them present only once. The specimen was PBMCs, collected on the day of the yellow fever booster vaccination. The origin of the receptors is a man aged 25-45 years who received the YFV17D yellow fever vaccine. CDR3s include the opening cysteine and the closing phenylalanine or tryptophan. A D gene is named only where the DNA matches it firmly. Where a row states a size, it is once, few, many or the class of an expanded clone; other rows omit it.

clone_size	v_call	j_call	d_call	cdr3_nt	cdr3_aa
many	TRBV6-5	TRBJ2-7	NA	TGTGCCAGCAGTACAGGGTCCTACGAGCAGTACTTC	CASSTGSYEQYF
few	TRBV7-8	TRBJ2-6	NA	TGTGCCAGCAGTCACGGGACTCAGCCGTCTGGGGCCAACGTCCTGACTTTC	CASSHGTQPSGANVLTF
NA	TRBV5-1	TRBJ2-1	TRBD2	TGCGCCAGCATCCAGGCTAGCGGGAGACAGTACAATGAGCAGTTCTTC	CASIQASGRQYNEQFF
NA	TRBV20-1	TRBJ1-5	TRBD1	TGCAGTGCTAGATACAGGGGAAAGCCCCAGCATTTT	CSARYRGKPQHF
few	TRBV3-1	TRBJ2-5	TRBD1	TGTGCCAGCAGCCAAGGAGGGACAGGGGGTACGGAGACCCAGTACTTC	CASSQGGTGGTETQYF
NA	TRBV7-2	TRBJ2-7	NA	TGTGCCAGCAGCTTAGCTTACCGGACCTACGAGCAGTACTTC	CASSLAYRTYEQYF
NA	TRBV24-1	TRBJ2-5	NA	TGTGCCACCAGTGATCCCAGGGACCCTAAATACCAAGAGACCCAGTACTTC	CATSDPRDPKYQETQYF
NA	TRBV20-1	TRBJ2-1	NA	TGCAGTGCGGAGACTAGGAGCTCCTACAATGAGCAGTTCTTC	CSAETRSSYNEQFF
many	TRBV29-1	TRBJ2-3	TRBD1	TGCAGCGTTGAAGATCCGGACAGGGCGAGCGCAGATACGCAGTATTTT	CSVEDPDRASADTQYF
NA	TRBV12-3/TRBV12-4	TRBJ1-5	NA	TGTGCCAGCAGCGAGGGTGGGGTGACCCAGCATTTT	CASSEGGVTQHF
few	TRBV18	TRBJ2-2	TRBD2	TGTGCCAGCTCACCTACTAGCGGGATACCCACCGGGGAGCTGTTTTTT	CASSPTSGIPTGELFF
few	TRBV7-9	TRBJ1-5	TRBD1	TGTGCCAGCAGCAGGACAGGTCTCAATCAGCCCCAGCATTTT	CASSRTGLNQPQHF
few	TRBV20-1	TRBJ2-7	NA	TGCAGTGCTAGAGATCCAGGGGTCGACTTCGAGCAGTACTTC	CSARDPGVDFEQYF
NA	TRBV5-6	TRBJ2-7	NA	TGTGCCAGCAGCTCGGGGCTGGTTGTCGAGCAGTACTTC	CASSSGLVVEQYF
few	TRBV3-1	TRBJ1-6	NA	TGTGCCAGCAGCCAATCGGTGAATTCACCCCTCCACTTT	CASSQSVNSPLHF
few	TRBV6-2/TRBV6-3	TRBJ2-7	NA	TGTGCCAGCAGCTACAGGTATCGCGAGCAGTACTTC	CASSYRYREQYF